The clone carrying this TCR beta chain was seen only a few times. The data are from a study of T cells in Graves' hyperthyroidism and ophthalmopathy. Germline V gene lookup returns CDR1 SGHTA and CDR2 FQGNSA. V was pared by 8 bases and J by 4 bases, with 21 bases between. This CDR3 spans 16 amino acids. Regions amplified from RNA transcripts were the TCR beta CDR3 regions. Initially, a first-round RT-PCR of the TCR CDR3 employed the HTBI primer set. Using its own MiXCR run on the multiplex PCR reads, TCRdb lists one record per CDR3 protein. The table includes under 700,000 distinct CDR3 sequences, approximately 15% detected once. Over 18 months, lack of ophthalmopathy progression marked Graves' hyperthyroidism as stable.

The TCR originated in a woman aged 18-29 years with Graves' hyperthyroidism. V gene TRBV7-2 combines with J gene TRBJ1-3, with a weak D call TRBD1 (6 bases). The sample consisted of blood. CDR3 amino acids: CASSWGQGFIGNTIYF. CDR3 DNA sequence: TGTGCCAGCTCCTGGGGGCAGGGGTTTATCGGAAACACCATATATTTT.